This TCR beta chain emerged from a study of shared clonotypes between healthy human individuals. The overall study: Each donor's CD4 naive and CD4 memory cells filled three plates apiece, CD8 naive two, and CD8 memory one.

The CDR3 consists of 14 residues. V lost 2 bases and J 2 bases, leaving 7 bases between the germline ends. CDR1 is SGHRS, CDR2 YFSETQ, per germline. Method: immunoSEQ multiplex PCR; TCRdb's copy keeps in-frame clones and lacks some. The sample records about 2 million clones, 95% being singletons. Study results and caveats: Having only a few donors restricted how much genetic and exposure-history diversity was captured.

Turning to this clone: Antigen: not known. In the same sample, other DNA sequences code for this CDR3.

Healthy and HIV-negative, the adult donors had no recent acute infections or vaccinations. The sequenced sample was naive CD4+ T cells sorted from blood. Subset here: CD45RA+ positively selected. The source is a man between 18 and 29 years old in good health. V usage is TRBV5-1 and J usage is TRBJ2-2; the D gene is possibly TRBD2 (5 bases). CDR3 in DNA: TGCGCCAGCAGCTTTGAGGGTAACACCGGGGAGCTGTTTTTT. Encoded protein: CASSFEGNTGELFF.